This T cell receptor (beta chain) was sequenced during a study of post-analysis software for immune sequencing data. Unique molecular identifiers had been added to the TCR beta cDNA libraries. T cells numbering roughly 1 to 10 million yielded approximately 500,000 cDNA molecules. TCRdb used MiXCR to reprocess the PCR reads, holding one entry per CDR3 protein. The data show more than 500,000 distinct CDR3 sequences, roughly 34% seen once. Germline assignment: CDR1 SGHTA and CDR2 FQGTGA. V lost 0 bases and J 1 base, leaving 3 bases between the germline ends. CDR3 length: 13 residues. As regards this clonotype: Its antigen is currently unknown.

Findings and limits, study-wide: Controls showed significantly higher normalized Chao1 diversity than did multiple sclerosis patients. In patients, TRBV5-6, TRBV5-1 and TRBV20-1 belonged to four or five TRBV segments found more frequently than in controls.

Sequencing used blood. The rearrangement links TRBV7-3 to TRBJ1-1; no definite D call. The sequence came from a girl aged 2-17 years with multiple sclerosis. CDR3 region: CASSLTQNTEAFF. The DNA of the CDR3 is TGTGCCAGCAGCTTAACGCAGAACACTGAAGCTTTCTTT. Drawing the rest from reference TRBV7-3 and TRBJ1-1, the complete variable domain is GAGVSQTPSNKVTEKGKYVELRCDPISGHTALYWYRQSLGQGPEFLIYFQGTGAADDSGLPNDRFFAVRPEGSVSTLKIQRTERGDSAVYLCASSLTQNTEAFFGQGTRLTVV.